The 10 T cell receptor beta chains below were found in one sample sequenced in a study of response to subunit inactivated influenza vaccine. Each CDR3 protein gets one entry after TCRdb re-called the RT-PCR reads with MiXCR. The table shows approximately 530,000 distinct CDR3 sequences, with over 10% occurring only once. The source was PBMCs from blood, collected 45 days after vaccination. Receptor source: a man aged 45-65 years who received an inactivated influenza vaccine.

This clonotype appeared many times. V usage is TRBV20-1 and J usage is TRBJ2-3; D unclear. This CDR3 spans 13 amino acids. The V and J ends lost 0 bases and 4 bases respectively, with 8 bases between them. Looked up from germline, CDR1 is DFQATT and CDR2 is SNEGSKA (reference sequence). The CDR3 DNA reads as TGCAGTGCTAGAGATGTTAGGGCAGATACGCAGTATTTT. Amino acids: CSARDVRADTQYF.

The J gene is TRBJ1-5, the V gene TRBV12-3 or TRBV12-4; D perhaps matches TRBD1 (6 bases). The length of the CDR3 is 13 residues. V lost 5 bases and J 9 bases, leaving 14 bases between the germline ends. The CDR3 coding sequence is TGTGCCAGCAGTCTGACACAGGGACGGCCCCAGCATTTT. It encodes CASSLTQGRPQHF.

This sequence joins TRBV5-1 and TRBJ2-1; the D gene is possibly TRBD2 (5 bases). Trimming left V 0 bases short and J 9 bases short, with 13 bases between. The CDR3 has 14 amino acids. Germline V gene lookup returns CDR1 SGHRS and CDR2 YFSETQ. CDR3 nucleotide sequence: TGCGCCAGCAGCTTGGGCGTCCCGAGCGGTGAGCAGTTCTTC. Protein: CASSLGVPSGEQFF. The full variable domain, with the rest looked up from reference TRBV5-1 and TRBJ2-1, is KAGVTQTPRYLIKTRGQQVTLSCSPISGHRSVSWYQQTPGQGLQFLFEYFSETQRNKGNFPGRFSGRQFSNSRSEMNVSTLELGDSALYLCASSLGVPSGEQFFGPGTRLTVL.

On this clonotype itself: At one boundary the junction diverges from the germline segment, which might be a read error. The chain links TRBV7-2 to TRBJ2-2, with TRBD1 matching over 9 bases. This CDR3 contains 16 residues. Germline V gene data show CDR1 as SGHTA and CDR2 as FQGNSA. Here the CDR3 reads CASSLRTGANIGELFF. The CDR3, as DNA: TGTGCCAGCAGCCTTCGGACAGGGGCGAACATCGGGGAGCTGTTTTTT.

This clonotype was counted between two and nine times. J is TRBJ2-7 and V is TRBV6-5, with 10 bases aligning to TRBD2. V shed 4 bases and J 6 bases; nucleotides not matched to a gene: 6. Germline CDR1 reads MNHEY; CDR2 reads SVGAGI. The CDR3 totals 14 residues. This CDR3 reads CASSFSGGTGEQYF. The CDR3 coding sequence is TGTGCCAGCAGTTTTAGCGGGGGGACCGGCGAGCAGTACTTC.

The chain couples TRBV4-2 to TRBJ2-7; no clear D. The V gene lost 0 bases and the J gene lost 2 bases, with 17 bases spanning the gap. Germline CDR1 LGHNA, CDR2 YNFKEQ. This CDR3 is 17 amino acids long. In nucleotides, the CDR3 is TGTGCCAGCAGCCAAGATTTCGTGGGCCTAACTCCCTACGAGCAGTACTTC. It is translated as CASSQDFVGLTPYEQYF.

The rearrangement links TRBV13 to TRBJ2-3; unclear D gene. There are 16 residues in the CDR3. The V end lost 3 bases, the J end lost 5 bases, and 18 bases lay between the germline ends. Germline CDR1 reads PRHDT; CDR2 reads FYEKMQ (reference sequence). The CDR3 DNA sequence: TGTGCCAGCAGCTTTTCCAGCGCCTCGAGTGGAGATACGCAGTATTTT. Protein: CASSFSSASSGDTQYF.

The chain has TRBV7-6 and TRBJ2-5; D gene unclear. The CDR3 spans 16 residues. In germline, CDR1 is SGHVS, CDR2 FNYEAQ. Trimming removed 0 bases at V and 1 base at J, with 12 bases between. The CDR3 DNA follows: TGTGCCAGCAGCTTAGCGGCCGAGACACCCCAAGAGACCCAGTACTTC. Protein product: CASSLAAETPQETQYF.

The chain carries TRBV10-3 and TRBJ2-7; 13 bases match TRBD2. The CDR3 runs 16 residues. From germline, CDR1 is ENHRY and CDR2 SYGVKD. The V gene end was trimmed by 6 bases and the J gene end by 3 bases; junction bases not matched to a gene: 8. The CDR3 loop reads CAIRPGLAGVVYEQYF. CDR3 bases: TGTGCCATCAGACCCGGACTAGCGGGAGTGGTCTACGAGCAGTACTTC.

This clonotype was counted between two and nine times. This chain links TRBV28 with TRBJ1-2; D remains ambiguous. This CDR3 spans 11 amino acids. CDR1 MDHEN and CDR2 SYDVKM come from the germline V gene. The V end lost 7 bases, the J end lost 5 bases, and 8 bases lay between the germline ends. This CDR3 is CASTQRYGYTF. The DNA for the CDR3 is TGTGCCAGCACACAGCGGTATGGCTACACCTTC.